The 14 T cell receptor beta chains reported below all come from one sample, sequenced in a study of blood T cells in healthy people across ages (dated by TCRdb to about 2015). Libraries were made using 5' RACE. Sequencing instrument: Illumina HiSeq 2500. A second PCR of about 7 to 12 cycles was run with a J-beta primer mix and a sample-barcoded 5' primer. TCRdb ran its own pipeline on the public reads, namely fastp trimming at Q25 and MiXCR clone calling, and kept in-frame beta chains. Each entry merges the rows of one CDR3 protein and shows their most common DNA and genes. This sample has around 1.7 million distinct CDR3 sequences in its table, and roughly 30% of those were observed once. About 7.7% of the sample belongs to the ten largest clones. Material: blood. These receptors originate from a woman aged 25 to 39 in good health.

This clonotype was recorded a few times. V and J are TRBV7-9 and TRBJ2-7; D unresolved. This CDR3 spans 14 amino acids. V was pared by 8 bases and J by 0 bases, with 14 bases between. CDR1 and CDR2 from the germline V gene are SEHNR and FQNEAQ (reference sequence). This CDR3 is CASGDTSSSYEQYF. DNA for the CDR3: TGTGCCAGCGGAGACACGTCAAGCTCCTACGAGCAGTACTTC.

This chain joins TRBV7-2 and TRBJ2-5; possibly TRBD1 or TRBD2 for D (8 bases each). This CDR3 is 15 amino acids long. Germline V gene lookup returns CDR1 SGHTA and CDR2 FQGNSA. V dropped 5 bases and J dropped 9 bases, with 22 bases sitting between them. This CDR3 reads CASSGRTGRGEAQYF. The CDR3 region has the DNA TGTGCCAGCAGCGGCCGGACAGGGCGGGGGGAGGCCCAGTACTTC.

V gene TRBV12-5 combines with J gene TRBJ2-5; D is unclear. CDR1 and CDR2 (germline): LGHNT, FRNRAP. This CDR3 region has 14 residues. The V gene lost 1 base and the J gene lost 2 bases, with 8 bases spanning the gap. The CDR3 DNA reads TGTGCTAGTGGTTTGGGGACGATACAAGAGACCCAGTACTTC. Translating gives CASGLGTIQETQYF.

The chain combines TRBV7-2 with TRBJ1-3, with D unresolved. The ends were cut back, 1 base at V and 0 bases at J, with 7 bases in the middle. CDR3 length equals 15 residues. Germline V gives CDR1 SGHTA, CDR2 FQGNSA. CDR3 nucleotide sequence: TGTGCCAGCAGCTTAGTGAGGGTCTCTGGAAACACCATATATTTT. Protein: CASSLVRVSGNTIYF. The whole variable domain, filled in from reference TRBV7-2 and TRBJ1-3, reads GAGVSQSPSNKVTEKGKDVELRCDPISGHTALYWYRQSLGQGLEFLIYFQGNSAPDKSGLPSDRFSAERTGGSVSTLTIQRTQQEDSAVYLCASSLVRVSGNTIYFGEGSWLTVV.

This clonotype occurred a few times. This chain connects TRBV5-1 to TRBJ2-3; TRBD1 agrees at 10 bases. The CDR3 loop spans 16 amino acids. Germline lookup yields CDR1 SGHRS and CDR2 YFSETQ. V was clipped by 4 bases and J by 3 bases; unmatched bases: 8. The CDR3 DNA sequence: TGCGCCAGCAGCCTCGGACAGGGGGGTAGGACAGATACGCAGTATTTT. It translates to CASSLGQGGRTDTQYF.

This clonotype was counted only a few times. Mismatch with germline at one junction end may stem from a read error. V is TRBV12-3 or TRBV12-4 and J is TRBJ1-2; 7 bases fit TRBD1. The CDR3 is made up of 16 amino acids. In DNA, the CDR3 is TGTGCCAGCAGACTGACAGGGATCCCTCGAAACTATGGCTGCACCTTC. As protein: CASRLTGIPRNYGCTF.

The chain couples TRBV7-2 to TRBJ1-2; D ambiguous. Trimming took off 4 bases at V and 1 base at J, with 16 bases between the two ends. This CDR3 contains 16 residues. Germline CDR1 is SGHTA and CDR2 is FQGNSA. This CDR3 reads CASSSGGGRVNYGYTF. The DNA of the CDR3 is TGTGCCAGCAGCTCCGGAGGCGGGAGAGTTAACTATGGCTACACCTTC.

This clonotype has a count of ten or more. The chain employs TRBV6-1 and TRBJ2-1; no reliable D call. The CDR3 extends over 15 amino acids. Trimming pared 2 bases from V and 9 bases from J, leaving 17 bases between. Germline V lookup: CDR1 MNHNS, CDR2 SASEGT. CDR3 region: CASSESRTVGFEQFF. The CDR3 DNA is TGTGCCAGCAGTGAAAGCCGGACGGTAGGGTTTGAGCAGTTCTTC.

This clonotype has more than one count but fewer than ten. The V gene is TRBV12-3 or TRBV12-4, the J gene TRBJ1-1; tentatively, D is TRBD1 (5 bases). The V and J ends lost 3 bases and 9 bases respectively, with 14 bases between them. CDR3 length equals 13 residues. The CDR3 DNA sequence: TGTGCCAGCAGTTTTTCCAGGGCGACGAAAGCTTTCTTT. Encoded protein: CASSFSRATKAFF.

This clonotype was counted only a few times. The chain carries TRBV4-1 and TRBJ1-1; weak D call: TRBD1 (6 bases). The CDR3 is 14 residues long. In germline, CDR1 is MGHRA, CDR2 YSYEKL. Trimming left V 0 bases short and J 1 base short, with 6 bases between. Here the CDR3 reads CASSQEQGNTEAFF. CDR3 DNA: TGCGCCAGCAGCCAAGAACAGGGGAACACTGAAGCTTTCTTT.

The chain employs TRBV14 and TRBJ2-2; 9 bases are a match to TRBD2. The CDR3 runs to 15 residues. Trimming removed 4 bases from V and 3 bases from J; junction bases left unmatched: 3. The germline CDR1 and CDR2 sequences are SGHDN and FVKESK. The CDR3 DNA sequence: TGTGCCAGCAGCCGGCAGCGGGGGGACACCGGGGAGCTGTTTTTT. Its protein is CASSRQRGDTGELFF.

The V call is TRBV24-1, the J call TRBJ1-5, with D hard to call. Germline values: CDR1 KGHDR, CDR2 SFDVKD. Trimming shortened V by 4 bases and J by 9 bases, and 12 bases separated the two germline ends. This CDR3 contains 13 residues. The CDR3: CATSDQSRGPQHF. DNA of the CDR3: TGTGCCACCAGTGACCAGAGCCGCGGGCCCCAGCATTTT.

This chain uses TRBV4-2 with TRBJ2-3; perhaps TRBD2 as D (6 bases). The CDR3 length is 17 residues. The germline V gene has CDR1 LGHNA and CDR2 YNFKEQ. Trimming pared 0 bases from V and 2 bases from J, leaving 15 bases between. The CDR3 nucleotides are TGTGCCAGCAGCCAAGAAAGTGGGCGGGACCCCACAGATACGCAGTATTTT. Its protein product is CASSQESGRDPTDTQYF.

The chain is built from TRBV27 and TRBJ1-2, with D maybe TRBD1 (6 bases). Germline loops: CDR1 MNHEY, CDR2 SMNVEV (reference sequence). V lost 7 bases to trimming and J lost 7 bases, with 13 bases between them. This CDR3 has 12 amino acids. In DNA, the CDR3 is TGTGCCAGCAAGGGGGGGGCAAGTGGCTACACCTTC. Its protein is CASKGGASGYTF.